These 9 T cell receptor beta chains were all obtained from the same sample, sequenced in a study of blood T cell repertoires in COVID-19. Method: immunoSEQ multiplex PCR; TCRdb's copy keeps in-frame clones and lacks some. The sample consists of some 240,000 clones, around 90% of them appearing once. The source material was peripheral blood. These receptors were obtained from a man between 60 and 75 years old with COVID-19, enrolled during active disease.

The chain has TRBV7-9 and TRBJ1-1, with 8 bases lining up with TRBD1. Unmatched junction bases numbered 5, after V lost 5 bases and J lost 3 bases. Germline-derived CDR1 and CDR2 are SEHNR and FQNEAQ (reference sequence). This CDR3 region has 14 residues. For the CDR3, the DNA is TGTGCCAGCAGCGAGTTACAGGGGGACACTGAAGCTTTCTTT. This encodes CASSELQGDTEAFF.

V and J are TRBV7-2 and TRBJ1-6, with D possibly matching TRBD1 (5 bases). In germline, CDR1 is SGHTA, CDR2 FQGNSA. V was clipped by 4 bases and J by 7 bases, with 8 bases between them. CDR3 length: 13 amino acids. The CDR3 nucleotides are TGTGCCAGCAGCTCGAAGGGGAATTCACCCCTCCACTTT. The encoded protein is CASSSKGNSPLHF. The whole variable domain, filled in from reference TRBV7-2 and TRBJ1-6, reads GAGVSQSPSNKVTEKGKDVELRCDPISGHTALYWYRQSLGQGLEFLIYFQGNSAPDKSGLPSDRFSAERTGGSVSTLTIQRTQQEDSAVYLCASSSKGNSPLHFGNGTRLTVT.

The chain recombines TRBV4-2 with TRBJ2-2; TRBD2 agrees at 16 bases. Germline values: CDR1 LGHNA, CDR2 YNFKEQ. Trimming cost V 3 bases and J 6 bases; bases outside gene matches: 7. The CDR3 is 18 residues long. CDR3 nucleotides: TGTGCCAGCAGCCAGGGGACTAGCGGGAGGGTGAGGGCCGGGGAGCTGTTTTTT. It codes for CASSQGTSGRVRAGELFF.

The sample holds one count of this clone. The rearrangement uses TRBV5-1 and TRBJ2-4; 8 bases line up with TRBD1. Germline V CDR1 and CDR2: SGHRS, YFSETQ. The CDR3 is 15 residues long. The V segment lost 0 bases and the J segment 6 bases; nucleotides outside the gene matches: 5. CDR3 region: CASSLDPGGANIQYF. DNA of the CDR3: TGCGCCAGCAGCTTGGACCCAGGGGGCGCAAACATTCAGTACTTC. Based on the CDR3 plus reference TRBV5-1 and TRBJ2-4, the full variable domain is KAGVTQTPRYLIKTRGQQVTLSCSPISGHRSVSWYQQTPGQGLQFLFEYFSETQRNKGNFPGRFSGRQFSNSRSEMNVSTLELGDSALYLCASSLDPGGANIQYFGAGTRLSVL.

This chain links TRBV20-1 with TRBJ1-1; D unclear. The CDR3 has 14 amino acids. The germline V gene encodes CDR1 DFQATT and CDR2 SNEGSKA (reference sequence). V was cut by 3 bases and J by 10 bases, with 21 bases left in between. The CDR3 protein is CSASLAGLTRGAFF. CDR3 sequence (DNA): TGCAGTGCTAGTCTGGCGGGATTAACGAGAGGAGCTTTCTTT.

The V gene is TRBV18, the J gene TRBJ2-2; a weak D match, TRBD2 (5 bases). This CDR3 spans 13 amino acids. Trimming removed 3 bases from V and 6 bases from J, with 8 bases in between. CDR1 is KGHSH, CDR2 LQKENI, per germline. The CDR3 sequence is CASSPSGAGELFF. CDR3 DNA sequence: TGTGCCAGCTCACCTTCCGGGGCCGGGGAGCTGTTTTTT. Together with reference TRBV18 and TRBJ2-2, the CDR3 gives the full variable domain: NAGVMQNPRHLVRRRGQEARLRCSPMKGHSHVYWYRQLPEEGLKFMVYLQKENIIDESGMPKERFSAEFPKEGPSILRIQQVVRGDSAAYFCASSPSGAGELFFGEGSRLTVL.

V usage is TRBV21-1 and J usage is TRBJ2-2; TRBD1 is the table's D call and was not checked against the DNA. TRBV21-1 is assigned pseudogene status. The CDR3 has 18 residues. CDR3 nucleotides: TGTGCCAGCAGCAGGGCCGACCGAGACAGGGGGCATGTCGGGGAGCTGTTTTTT. Translation gives CASSRADRDRGHVGELFF.

This sequence joins TRBV3-1 (or the pseudogene TRBV3-2) and TRBJ1-2, with D hard to call. This CDR3 is 16 amino acids long. The V and J ends lost 0 bases and 5 bases respectively, with 16 bases between them. The V gene's germline CDR1 is LGHDT and CDR2 YNNKEL (reference sequence). CDR3 bases: TGTGCCAGCAGCCAAGACGGATTCACGGGAGGGTATGGCTACACCTTC. Its translation: CASSQDGFTGGYGYTF.

The chain employs TRBV7-2 and TRBJ1-5; no clear D. V lost 2 bases and J 4 bases, leaving 6 bases between the germline ends. This CDR3 has 13 amino acids. CDR1 is SGHTA and CDR2 is FQGNSA in the germline V gene. CDR3 loop: CASSLSPNQPQHF. The CDR3 DNA sequence: TGTGCCAGCAGCTTATCCCCTAATCAGCCCCAGCATTTT.